These T cell receptor beta chains were read from a single sample in a study of sequential checkpoint blockade in melanoma. Only in-frame clones appear in the TCRdb table, and some are missing; sequencing was by immunoSEQ multiplex PCR. The table shows 7,000 to 9,500 clones, with about 60% occurring only once. The material sequenced was CD8+ T cells sorted from blood (inferred from file names), taken from a patient given nivolumab and ipilimumab in sequence. The receptors shown here come from a human donor with melanoma. The CDR3 runs from the conserved cysteine through the conserved F or W. D genes are given only for firm matches. Clone size is stated in some rows and not others, as once, few, many or a class when expanded.

d_call	v_call	clone_size	j_call	cdr3_nt	cdr3_aa
TRBD1	TRBV9	few	TRBJ2-7	TGTGCCAGCAGTTGGACAGGGGTATCCGAGCAGTACTTC	CASSWTGVSEQYF
.	TRBV27	.	TRBJ1-5	TGTGCCAGCAGTTCCGGCGGGTGGCCCCAGCATTTT	CASSSGGWPQHF
.	TRBV2	.	TRBJ2-7	TGTGCCACCGGACAGCTCTACGAGCAGTACTTC	CATGQLYEQYF
.	TRBV27	.	TRBJ1-1	TGTGCCAGCAGCCGAGGGTCGTCTGAAGCTTTCTTT	CASSRGSSEAFF
.	TRBV5-4	.	TRBJ2-7	TGTGCCAGCAGCTTGGCGGGACTTTCGGGCTACGAGCAGTACTTC	CASSLAGLSGYEQYF
.	TRBV9	few	TRBJ2-7	TGTGCCAGCAGCGGCCAGGGTTACGAGCAGTACTTC	CASSGQGYEQYF
TRBD2	TRBV19	medium-sized	TRBJ2-7	TGTGCCAGTAGTATATCTGCGCGGGGGTTGTACGAGCAGTACTTC	CASSISARGLYEQYF
TRBD1	TRBV9	.	TRBJ2-7	TGTGCCAGCAGCGAAAGGGACAGACCCTACGAGCAGTACTTC	CASSERDRPYEQYF
.	TRBV5-6	.	TRBJ2-7	TGTGCCAGCAGCTTGGGCGGCCTCTCCTACGAGCAGTACTTC	CASSLGGLSYEQYF
TRBD1	TRBV7-6	medium-sized	TRBJ2-7	TGTGCCAGCAGCCCCAAGGGGAATAGACAGGGTCCAACCTACGAGCAGTACTTC	CASSPKGNRQGPTYEQYF
.	TRBV9	.	TRBJ2-1	TGTGCCAGCAGCGTAGAAGCGCCTTCCTACAATGAGCAGTTCTTC	CASSVEAPSYNEQFF
.	TRBV27	.	TRBJ1-1	TGTGCCAGCAGTCCGAGCTTATCGAACACTGAAGCTTTCTTT	CASSPSLSNTEAFF
.	TRBV5-4	.	TRBJ1-5	TGTGCCAGCAGCCAGGAACAGGGTAGGGGACAGCCCCAGCATTTT	CASSQEQGRGQPQHF
.	TRBV5-1	.	TRBJ2-7	TGCGCCAGCAGCCCAGGGTATAGCGGACCCTCCTACGAGCAGTACTTC	CASSPGYSGPSYEQYF
.	TRBV11-2	.	TRBJ2-7	TGTGCCAGCAGCTTATTGGTCAGCGGAGAGCAGTACTTC	CASSLLVSGEQYF
TRBD2	TRBV6-5	.	TRBJ2-7	TGTGCCAGCAGTTGGACTAGCGGGAGAGAGCAGTACTTC	CASSWTSGREQYF
TRBD1	TRBV4-3	.	TRBJ2-7	TGCGCCAGCAGCCCCCGACAGGGGCCCTACGAGCAGTACTTC	CASSPRQGPYEQYF
TRBD1	TRBV23-1	.	TRBJ1-6	TGCGCCAGCAGTAGACCGGGACAGGGGCTGAGCTCCTATAATTCACCCCTCCACTTT	CASSRPGQGLSSYNSPLHF
.	TRBV27	.	TRBJ2-7	TGTGCCAGCAGTTTATCCGTAGTCTACGAGCAGTACTTC	CASSLSVVYEQYF
.	TRBV7-9	.	TRBJ2-7	TGTGCCAGCAGCGTTAGTAGAGGCTACGAGCAGTACTTC	CASSVSRGYEQYF
.	TRBV5-1	.	TRBJ1-2	TGCGCCAGCAGCCCGAACAGCTATGGCTACACCTTC	CASSPNSYGYTF
TRBD2	TRBV15	.	TRBJ2-7	TGTGCCACCAGCAGAGATCTGGGCGGGAGCTCCATATACGAGCAGTACTTC	CATSRDLGGSSIYEQYF
.	TRBV7-9	.	TRBJ1-2	TGTGCCAGCAGCTTGGTGACACCTAACTATGGCTACACCTTC	CASSLVTPNYGYTF
TRBD1	TRBV7-9	few	TRBJ2-2	TGTGCCAGCAGCCAAGAGACAGGGGGCTCCGGGGAGCTGTTTTTT	CASSQETGGSGELFF
.	TRBV5-1	few	TRBJ2-7	TGTGCCAGCAGCTTGTCAGGGGCGCCCCACGAGCAGTACTTC	CASSLSGAPHEQYF
.	TRBV6-1	once	TRBJ1-3	TGTGCCAGCAGTGAACAACCAGGGGTCCCTGGAAACACCATATATTTT	CASSEQPGVPGNTIYF
.	TRBV28	.	TRBJ2-7	TGTGCCAGCAGTATACAGCTACAGGGCCCCGAGTTCTCTCCCGCCTACGAGCAGTACTTC	CASSIQLQGPEFSPAYEQYF
.	TRBV28	once	TRBJ1-1	TGTGCCAGCAGTTTCAAAGGACATCCGAACACTGAAGCTTTCTTT	CASSFKGHPNTEAFF
TRBD1	TRBV6-5	.	TRBJ1-2	TGTGCCAGCGGTACCCAGGGGGGCGGCTATGGCTACACCTTC	CASGTQGGGYGYTF
TRBD2	TRBV2	.	TRBJ2-7	TGTGCCAGCAGTGAAGCTCCGGGACTAGCGGGAGTCTACGAGCAGTACTTC	CASSEAPGLAGVYEQYF
.	TRBV27	.	TRBJ1-5	TGTGCCAGCAGGTCACAGGGTGCCTTCTCGAATCAGCCCCAGCATTTT	CASRSQGAFSNQPQHF
TRBD1	TRBV2	.	TRBJ1-2	TGTGCCAGCAGTGAATGGACAGGGGGTAACTATGGCTACACCTTC	CASSEWTGGNYGYTF
.	TRBV28	.	TRBJ2-7	TGTGCCAGCAGTTTATTACAGGACCCCGATTCCTACGAGCAGTACTTC	CASSLLQDPDSYEQYF
.	TRBV6-6	.	TRBJ2-7	TGTGCCAGCAGTTACTCGATGGGGGCGAGCTCCTACGAGCAGTACTTC	CASSYSMGASSYEQYF
TRBD2	TRBV5-1	medium-sized	TRBJ2-7	TGCGCCAGCAGCTTGGGGACTAGCGACGAGCAGTACTTC	CASSLGTSDEQYF
TRBD1	TRBV11-1	.	TRBJ1-1	TGTGCCAGCAGCCCTCCGGACAGGGGATATGAAGCTTTCTTT	CASSPPDRGYEAFF
TRBD1	TRBV30	.	TRBJ2-7	TGTGCCTGGAGTGTTGGACAGGGTTCCTACGAGCAGTACTTC	CAWSVGQGSYEQYF
.	TRBV21-1	.	TRBJ1-4	TGTGCCAGCAGCAACTACGGGTATTCTAATGAAAAACTGTTTTTT	CASSNYGYSNEKLFF
TRBD1	TRBV28	.	TRBJ2-7	TGTGCCAGCAGCCCGTTCGGGACAGAACTCTACGAGCAGTACTTC	CASSPFGTELYEQYF
.	TRBV28	.	TRBJ2-7	TGTGCCAGCAGTTTGTGGGGGCGGGAGCAGTACTTC	CASSLWGREQYF
.	TRBV4-2	few	TRBJ1-5	TGTGCCAGCAGCATTGGACAGAAAGAACAGCCCCAGCATTTT	CASSIGQKEQPQHF
TRBD1	TRBV7-2	.	TRBJ2-7	TGTGCCAGCAGCTTGACAGGGGACGCCTACGAGCAGTACTTC	CASSLTGDAYEQYF
.	TRBV5-1	.	TRBJ2-7	TGCGCCAGCAGCTTGGTGTCTAGCAGACACTACGAGCAGTACTTC	CASSLVSSRHYEQYF
.	TRBV4-2	.	TRBJ2-5	TGTGCCAGCAGCCAAGATCTCGCGGGAGAGACCCAGTACTTC	CASSQDLAGETQYF
TRBD2	TRBV6-4	.	TRBJ2-1	TGTGCCAGCAGCGTACTAGCGGGAGGGCCCAATGAGCAGTTCTTC	CASSVLAGGPNEQFF
.	TRBV14	.	TRBJ2-7	TGTGCCAGCAGCCCCCGTCAGTTCCCCTACGAGCAGTACTTC	CASSPRQFPYEQYF
.	TRBV15	.	TRBJ1-1	TGTGCCACCAGCAGTGAAGTACGGGGTCTTAACACTGAAGCTTTCTTT	CATSSEVRGLNTEAFF
.	TRBV7-6	few	TRBJ2-7	TGTGCCAGCAGCTCCGACAGGATCGAGCAGTACTTC	CASSSDRIEQYF
.	TRBV7-8	.	TRBJ1-1	TGTGCCAGCAGCTTCAGTTTCATGAACACTGAAGCTTTCTTT	CASSFSFMNTEAFF
TRBD2	TRBV15	.	TRBJ2-7	TGTGCCACCAGCAAGAATAGCGGGAGCTCCTACGAGCAGTACTTC	CATSKNSGSSYEQYF
.	TRBV4-1	medium-sized	TRBJ1-1	TGCGCCAGCAGCCTTCCGGGACACGGGGGGGCGGACACTGAAGCTTTCTTT	CASSLPGHGGADTEAFF
TRBD2	TRBV6-5	once	TRBJ2-5	TGTGCCAGCAGCCCGACTAGCGGGAACGGAGAGACCCAGTACTTC	CASSPTSGNGETQYF
.	TRBV5-8	once	TRBJ2-7	TGTGCCAGCAGCTTGCGCAGCTACGAGCAGTACTTC	CASSLRSYEQYF
TRBD2	TRBV4-2	once	TRBJ2-7	TGTGCCAGCAGCCAAGTCTCTAGCGGGCTCCGAACCTACGAGCAGTACTTC	CASSQVSSGLRTYEQYF